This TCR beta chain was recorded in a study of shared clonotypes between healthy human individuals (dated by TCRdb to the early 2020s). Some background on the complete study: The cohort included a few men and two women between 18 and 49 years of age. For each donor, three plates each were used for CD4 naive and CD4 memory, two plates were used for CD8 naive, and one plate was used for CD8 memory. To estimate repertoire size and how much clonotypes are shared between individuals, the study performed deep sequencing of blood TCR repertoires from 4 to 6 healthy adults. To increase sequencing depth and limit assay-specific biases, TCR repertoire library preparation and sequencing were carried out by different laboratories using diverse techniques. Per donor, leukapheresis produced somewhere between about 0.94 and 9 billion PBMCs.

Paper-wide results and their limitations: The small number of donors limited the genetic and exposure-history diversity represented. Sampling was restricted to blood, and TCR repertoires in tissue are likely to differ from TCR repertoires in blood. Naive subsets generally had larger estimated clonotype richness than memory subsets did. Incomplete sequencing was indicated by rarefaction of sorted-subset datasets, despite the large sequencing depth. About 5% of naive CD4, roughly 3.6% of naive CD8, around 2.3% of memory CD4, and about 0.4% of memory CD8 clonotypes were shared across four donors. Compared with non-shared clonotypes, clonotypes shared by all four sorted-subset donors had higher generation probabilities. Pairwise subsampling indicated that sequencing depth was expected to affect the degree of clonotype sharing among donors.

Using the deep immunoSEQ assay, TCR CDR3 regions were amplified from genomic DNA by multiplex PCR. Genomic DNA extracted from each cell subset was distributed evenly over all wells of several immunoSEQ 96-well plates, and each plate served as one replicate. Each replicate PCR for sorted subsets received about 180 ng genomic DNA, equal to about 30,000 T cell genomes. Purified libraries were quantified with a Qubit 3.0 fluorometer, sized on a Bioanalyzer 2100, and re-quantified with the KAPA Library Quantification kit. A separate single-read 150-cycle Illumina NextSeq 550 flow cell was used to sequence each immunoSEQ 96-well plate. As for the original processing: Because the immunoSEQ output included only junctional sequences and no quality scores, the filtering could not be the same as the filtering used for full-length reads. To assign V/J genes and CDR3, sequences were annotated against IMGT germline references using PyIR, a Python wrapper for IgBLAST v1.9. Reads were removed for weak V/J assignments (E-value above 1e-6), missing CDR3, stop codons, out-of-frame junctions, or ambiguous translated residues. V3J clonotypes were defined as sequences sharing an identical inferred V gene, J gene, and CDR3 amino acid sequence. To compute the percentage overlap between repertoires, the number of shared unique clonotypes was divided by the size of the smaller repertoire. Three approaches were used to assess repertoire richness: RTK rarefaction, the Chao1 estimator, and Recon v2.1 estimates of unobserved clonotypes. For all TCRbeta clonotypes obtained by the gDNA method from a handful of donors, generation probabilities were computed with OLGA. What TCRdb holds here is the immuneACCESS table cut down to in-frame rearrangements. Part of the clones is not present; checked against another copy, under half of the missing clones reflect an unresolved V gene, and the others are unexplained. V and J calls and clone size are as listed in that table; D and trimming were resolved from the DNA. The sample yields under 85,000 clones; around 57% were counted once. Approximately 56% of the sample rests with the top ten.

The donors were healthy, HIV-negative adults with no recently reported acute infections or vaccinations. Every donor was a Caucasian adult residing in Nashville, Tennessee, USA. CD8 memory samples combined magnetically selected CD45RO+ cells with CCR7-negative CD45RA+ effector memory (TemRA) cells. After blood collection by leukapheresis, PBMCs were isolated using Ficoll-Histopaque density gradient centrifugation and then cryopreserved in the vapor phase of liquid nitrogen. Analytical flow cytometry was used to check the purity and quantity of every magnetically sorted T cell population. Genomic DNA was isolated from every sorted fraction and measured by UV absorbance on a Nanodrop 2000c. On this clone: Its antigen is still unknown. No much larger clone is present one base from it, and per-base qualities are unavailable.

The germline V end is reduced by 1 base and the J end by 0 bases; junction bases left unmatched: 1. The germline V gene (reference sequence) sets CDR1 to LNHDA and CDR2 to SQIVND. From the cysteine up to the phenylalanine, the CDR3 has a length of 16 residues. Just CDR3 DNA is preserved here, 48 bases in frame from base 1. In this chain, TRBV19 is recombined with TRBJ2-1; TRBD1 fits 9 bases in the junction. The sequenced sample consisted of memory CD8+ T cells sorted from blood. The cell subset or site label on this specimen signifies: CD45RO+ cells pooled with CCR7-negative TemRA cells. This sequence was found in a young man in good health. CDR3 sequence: CASSIGQGGSYNEQFF. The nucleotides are TGTGCCAGTAGTATAGGACAGGGGGGCTCCTACAATGAGCAGTTCTTC. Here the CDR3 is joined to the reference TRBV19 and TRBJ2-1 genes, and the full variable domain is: DGGITQSPKYLFRKEGQNVTLSCEQNLNHDAMYWYRQDPGQGLRLIYYSQIVNDFQKGDIAEGYSVSREKKESFPLTVTSAQKNPTAFYLCASSIGQGGSYNEQFFGPGTRLTVL.